This T cell receptor (beta chain) was recorded in a study of long-term antiretroviral therapy in people with HIV (dated by TCRdb to between 2021 and 2024). For the wider study: Collection of the earliest samples took place about a decade ahead of the 2015 WHO recommendation for immediate ART, at a time when ART was typically delayed until CD4 counts fell. A retrospective serial study tested whether changes in peripheral blood TRB repertoire composition and diversity were associated with ART initiation and durable HIV suppression. A total of roughly 180 cryopreserved PBMC samples were contributed to the cohort by 30 adults with confirmed HIV infection, with samples collected serially over a mean of about 6 years (range 1-12). Of the 30 participants with HIV, roughly twelve were female. No cross-contamination during QIAcube processing was seen in test extractions of a monoclonal T-cell line run alongside 33 polyclonal samples.

To be included, a participant needed at least one PBMC sample from before ART initiation plus at least two post-ART samples. All participants with HIV were treated in the United States of America. Before DNA extraction, cryopreserved samples of roughly 1-11 million PBMC were thawed and then washed. At the time of the earliest PBMC sample, participants with HIV were aged between about 20 and 54 years. Per participant, PBMC samples came from 1-4 timepoints prior to ART initiation and 2-8 timepoints following ART initiation, for a median of 7 samples. Serial HIV viral load, CD4+ T-cell count, ART history and demographic data were obtained for every participant. Genomic DNA was extracted from unsorted PBMC with a Qiagen kit on a QIAcube, processed in batches of 12 samples. This clone was counted a single time. It has no known antigen specificity. There are no base qualities to consult, and no much larger clone falls within one base.

Broader findings and caveats from the paper: The samples span the years 2004 to 2017, and the ART regimens used at that time may not be as effective as current regimens. Compared with controls, HIV repertoires had narrower CDR3 length ranges, and the network structure pointed to an antigen-experienced repertoire that shifted only slightly toward naive after ART. Because pre-ART samples had limited cell numbers, unsorted PBMC were profiled rather than sorted CD4+ and CD8+ T cells. Since PBMC availability was limited, sequencing covered only the TCR beta chain, with no alpha chain pairing. Expanded TRB clones identified before ART initiation dominated the repertoire at all time points, although this dominance fluctuated and declined in many PLHIV after ART. A significant increase in TRB diversity was found to be associated with ART initiation, although TRB diversity was observed to remain significantly below that of transplant donor controls even after long-term ART. Inferences about post-ART repertoire changes are limited because no data were available on ART adherence, viral resistance or therapy changes.

The immunoSEQ hsTCRB v3.0 assay was used at survey level resolution to sequence the TRB variable region. TRB sequencing targeted a depth of 40,000-50,000 T-cell genomes per sample. Pooled TRB libraries were sequenced on an Illumina MiSeq with a v3 150-cycle kit. Concerning the study's data processing: Repertoire analysis was performed in R inside a reproducible Nextflow workflow that covered QC, data transformation and analysis. Custom analyses were implemented in LymphoSeq2, an R package for AIRR-Seq data exploration. Four samples that yielded fewer than 5000 total TRB sequences were excluded, so that approximately 170 HIV repertoires were analyzed. Among the 200 or so HIV repertoires that were kept, roughly 58 were collected before ART initiation and roughly 130 were collected after ART initiation. Each repertoire was downsampled to 5000 TRB nucleotide sequences, and summary statistics were averaged across 100 downsampling iterations. TRB sequences were retained for analysis only if CDR3 regions of at least seven amino acids were present. Two measures captured diversity: a Shannon entropy-derived clonality score and the Gini coefficient. In the repertoire networks, any two of the top 5000 CDR3 amino acid sequences were linked whenever the two sequences differed by an edit distance of one. For TRB CDR3 amino acid sequences, antigen specificity groups and MHC restriction were predicted with GLIPH2. To flag known associations with CMV, EBV, HIV or tissue antigens, CDR3 amino acid sequences were compared against VDJdb and McPAS-TCR. Pre-ART, post-ART and control groups were compared with Wilcoxon signed-rank tests and Holm-Bonferroni correction. In TCRdb, the immuneACCESS table is reduced to in-frame sequences with V and J assigned. These tables do not hold every clone; where another copy was compared, an unresolved V gene accounts for under half, and the others remain unexplained. V and J calls and clone size are given by that table; D and trimming were obtained from the DNA. Counted in this sample were tens of thousands of clones; approximately 80% of them appeared once. The leading ten clones occupy 5.6% of the sample.

V was cut back by 0 bases and J by 6 bases, leaving a gap of 13 bases between them. CDR1 and CDR2, looked up from the germline V gene, are KGHSH and LQKENI. The CDR3 sequence holds 15 residues, the cysteine and phenylalanine included. This entry keeps only the CDR3 DNA: 45 bases, framed from base 1. The chain was built from TRBV18 and TRBJ2-3, and perhaps TRBD1 as D gene, on 5 matching bases. Sequenced here: unsorted PBMCs, sampled 0.2 years after starting antiretroviral therapy. The clonotype originates from a woman younger than 45 with HIV. The nucleotides read TGTGCCAGCTCACCACCTGGGGCAGGGCCTGATACGCAGTATTTT. Its translation is CASSPPGAGPDTQYF. Extended through the reference TRBV18 and TRBJ2-3 proteins, this CDR3 yields the full variable domain: NAGVMQNPRHLVRRRGQEARLRCSPMKGHSHVYWYRQLPEEGLKFMVYLQKENIIDESGMPKERFSAEFPKEGPSILRIQQVVRGDSAAYFCASSPPGAGPDTQYFGPGTRLTVL.